Presented here are 25 T cell receptor beta chains from one specimen sequenced in a study of response to subunit inactivated influenza vaccine. TCRdb redid the calling of the RT-PCR reads with MiXCR, one entry per CDR3 protein. The table shows some 640,000 distinct CDR3 sequences, with approximately 14% occurring only once. Source: PBMCs from blood, taken around 15 days before vaccination. Receptors originate from a man aged 50-60 years who received an inactivated influenza vaccine.

This clonotype turned up a few times. The chain has TRBV29-1 and TRBJ2-1, with a possible D match to TRBD2 (6 bases). Trimming cost V 6 bases and J 7 bases, with 22 bases left between them. CDR1 is SQVTM, CDR2 ANQGSEA, per germline. The CDR3 is 15 residues long. This CDR3 is CSVRSRDSLKNEQFF. In DNA form, the CDR3 reads TGCAGCGTGCGAAGCCGGGACTCCTTAAAGAATGAGCAGTTCTTC.

This clonotype was seen ten or more times. The gene calls are TRBV12-3 or TRBV12-4 and TRBJ1-2; weak D call: TRBD1 (6 bases). Between the trimmed V and J ends, which lost 3 bases and 5 bases, there was a span of 10 bases. The CDR3 sequence is 13 residues long. The CDR3 region is CASSFSGHYGYTF. CDR3 nucleotide sequence: TGTGCCAGCAGTTTTTCGGGACATTATGGCTACACCTTC.

This clonotype was seen ten or more times. The chain combines TRBV10-3 with TRBJ1-2; TRBD1 is a possible D gene (6 bases). The CDR3 runs to 14 residues. V lost 3 bases and J 6 bases, leaving 14 bases between the germline ends. Germline V lookup: CDR1 ENHRY, CDR2 SYGVKD. The CDR3 here is CAISDSGALDGYTF. CDR3 nucleotides: TGTGCCATCAGTGATTCAGGGGCACTTGATGGCTACACCTTC.

Many counts were recorded for this clonotype. The chain couples TRBV3-1 to TRBJ2-7; TRBD2 matches 14 bases. The CDR3 is made up of 15 amino acids. The germline V gene has CDR1 LGHDT and CDR2 YNNKEL (reference sequence). The trim removed 3 bases at V and 6 bases at J, leaving 4 bases unmatched. CDR3 protein: CASSHLGLAGGEQYF. In DNA, the CDR3 is TGTGCCAGCAGCCACTTAGGACTAGCGGGAGGCGAGCAGTACTTC.

In DNA form, the CDR3 reads TGTGCCAGCTCTCTCGGGACCGCCGAGCAGTACTTC. Translating gives CASSLGTAEQYF. The rearrangement joins TRBV18 to TRBJ2-7; the D call may be TRBD1 or TRBD2 (5 bases each). V lost 6 bases, J lost 6 bases, and 12 bases lay in between. Germline assignment: CDR1 KGHSH and CDR2 LQKENI. This CDR3 is built from 12 residues.

In this sample, this clonotype turned up a few times. V gene TRBV6-6 combines with J gene TRBJ1-2; 8 bases agree with TRBD1. The CDR3 covers 13 residues. CDR1 MNHNY and CDR2 SVGAGI come from the germline V gene (reference sequence). V dropped 5 bases and J dropped 8; count of bases not matched to a gene: 7. For the CDR3, the DNA is TGTGCCAGCAGTCCGAGGACAGGGAGGGGCTACACCTTC. Amino acids: CASSPRTGRGYTF.

The chain couples TRBV10-2 to TRBJ2-5, with a tentative D call TRBD2 (6 bases). The CDR3 has 13 residues. V was clipped by 11 bases and J by 2 bases, with 15 bases between them. Germline V gene lookup returns CDR1 WSHSY and CDR2 SAAADI. CDR3 nucleotides: TGCGCCTCCAAGAGGCTAGCGCAAGAGACCCAGTACTTC. It specifies CASKRLAQETQYF.

This clonotype was counted between two and nine times. The J gene is TRBJ2-6, the V gene TRBV5-1; 14 bases align to TRBD2. Germline V gives CDR1 SGHRS, CDR2 YFSETQ. The length of the CDR3 is 16 residues. The ends lost 7 bases at V and 2 bases at J; junction bases unmatched: 2. CDR3 coding DNA: TGCGCCAGCGGGACTAGCGGGAGTGCTGGGGCCAACGTCCTGACTTTC. It is translated as CASGTSGSAGANVLTF. Full variable domain (remainder filled in from reference TRBV5-1 and TRBJ2-6): KAGVTQTPRYLIKTRGQQVTLSCSPISGHRSVSWYQQTPGQGLQFLFEYFSETQRNKGNFPGRFSGRQFSNSRSEMNVSTLELGDSALYLCASGTSGSAGANVLTFGAGSRLTVL.

This chain joins TRBV5-1 and TRBJ2-6; 8 bases agree with TRBD1. Germline V gene lookup returns CDR1 SGHRS and CDR2 YFSETQ. This CDR3 has 17 amino acids. The trim removed 3 bases at V and 0 bases at J, leaving 5 bases unmatched. The CDR3 nucleotides read TGCGCCAGCAGCTCGAGGACAGGGCCCTCTGGGGCCAACGTCCTGACTTTC. Protein product: CASSSRTGPSGANVLTF.

This clonotype was found a few times. The chain is built from TRBV7-2 and TRBJ2-1, with a weak D call TRBD2 (5 bases). CDR3 length equals 14 residues. The germline gives CDR1 SGHTA, CDR2 FQGNSA. V lost 5 bases to trimming and J lost 3 bases, with 11 bases between them. CDR3: CASSRLSGYNEQFF. The CDR3 DNA sequence: TGTGCCAGCAGCCGACTAAGCGGCTACAATGAGCAGTTCTTC.

The table lists this clonotype with many counts. The chain links TRBV7-8 to TRBJ2-3, with D tentatively TRBD2 (6 bases). This CDR3 comprises 14 residues. Germline V lookup: CDR1 SGHVS, CDR2 FQNEAQ. Trimming shortened V by 6 bases and J by 1 base, and 11 bases separated the two germline ends. CDR3 bases: TGTGCCAGCAGGGGAGGACGGGGCACAGATACGCAGTATTTT. Amino acid sequence: CASRGGRGTDTQYF.

The rearrangement uses TRBV12-3 or TRBV12-4 and TRBJ2-7; D may match TRBD1 or TRBD2 (5 bases each). V gave up 4 bases and J gave up 2 bases, with 12 bases separating them. This CDR3 region has 14 residues. CDR3 nucleotides: TGTGCCAGCAGTTCGACTCCGGGACCCTACGAGCAGTACTTC. Protein: CASSSTPGPYEQYF.

This clonotype was picked up a small number of times. This chain connects TRBV30 to TRBJ1-3, with D perhaps matching TRBD1 (6 bases). Germline CDR1 is GTSNPN and CDR2 is SVGIG (reference sequence). The CDR3 totals 19 residues. V was cut by 1 base and J by 0 bases, with 22 bases left in between. The CDR3 DNA reads as TGTGCCTGGAGTGCAGACCTGGACAGAGGACCACTCTCTGGAAACACCATATATTTT. Protein sequence: CAWSADLDRGPLSGNTIYF.

This clonotype was counted ten times or more. V is TRBV14 and J is TRBJ2-3; D is ambiguous. V was shortened by 1 base and J by 2 bases, with 13 bases between the two germline ends. Germline V lookup: CDR1 SGHDN, CDR2 FVKESK. The CDR3 covers 16 residues. CDR3: CASSQGPAGFTDTQYF. CDR3 coding DNA: TGTGCCAGCAGCCAAGGGCCAGCAGGTTTCACAGATACGCAGTATTTT.

This clonotype was counted a few times. The chain has TRBV5-1 and TRBJ1-5, with a weak D call TRBD1 (6 bases). Germline lookup yields CDR1 SGHRS and CDR2 YFSETQ. The CDR3 is 13 amino acids. The germline V and J ends were trimmed by 4 bases and 5 bases, with 10 bases remaining between them. CDR3 nucleotides: TGCGCCAGCAGCACAGGGTCGGATCAGCCCCAGCATTTT. Amino acids: CASSTGSDQPQHF.

This clonotype showed up just a few times. The chain couples TRBV5-1 to TRBJ1-2, with 9 bases matching TRBD1. This CDR3 comprises 14 residues. Germline V lookup: CDR1 SGHRS, CDR2 YFSETQ. J lost 8 bases, V lost 1 base, and 6 bases had no gene match. The CDR3 sequence: CASSLTGGGKGYTF. CDR3 bases: TGCGCCAGCAGCTTGACAGGGGGCGGAAAGGGCTACACCTTC.

This clonotype appeared many times. J is TRBJ1-1 and V is TRBV6-5, with a possible D match to TRBD1 (6 bases). The CDR3 consists of 12 residues. Germline lookup yields CDR1 MNHEY and CDR2 SVGAGI. V dropped 4 bases and J dropped 7 bases, with 10 bases sitting between them. CDR3 sequence (DNA): TGTGCCAGCAGTTCGACAGGAGGTGAAGCTTTCTTT. Amino acid sequence: CASSSTGGEAFF.

This clonotype occurred many times. V and J are TRBV29-1 and TRBJ2-7; D is possibly TRBD1 (6 bases). V was clipped by 1 base and J by 3 bases, with 19 bases between them. The germline gives CDR1 SQVTM, CDR2 ANQGSEA. CDR3 length: 16 residues. CDR3 sequence reads: CSVEGVIRGHIYEQYF. The CDR3 nucleotides are TGCAGCGTTGAAGGGGTCATCAGGGGCCACATCTACGAGCAGTACTTC.

The chain uses TRBV20-1 and TRBJ2-1, with 8 bases identical to TRBD1. CDR1 DFQATT and CDR2 SNEGSKA come from the germline V gene (reference sequence). The CDR3 has 14 residues. V lost 0 bases to trimming and J lost 8 bases; unmatched junction nucleotides: 6. The CDR3 loop is CSARDWQGAYEQFF. Written as DNA, the CDR3 is TGCAGTGCTAGAGATTGGCAGGGGGCCTATGAGCAGTTCTTC.

In this sample, this clonotype turned up many times. The rearrangement joins TRBV16 to TRBJ2-3, with 7 positions matching TRBD1. Germline V CDR1 and CDR2: KGHSY, FQNENV. This CDR3 region has 15 residues. The V and J ends lost 5 bases and 2 bases, in that order; junction bases with no gene match: 7. CDR3 region: CASSSTGTDTDTQYF. The CDR3 nucleotides read TGTGCCAGCAGCTCGACAGGGACCGACACAGATACGCAGTATTTT.

The chain recombines TRBV6-2 or TRBV6-3 with TRBJ2-1; the D gene is possibly TRBD2 (6 bases). The CDR3 length is 16 residues. Per germline, CDR1 MNHEY and CDR2 SVGEGT. Trimming pared 5 bases from V and 1 base from J, leaving 15 bases between. The CDR3 DNA reads as TGTGCCAGCAGTCGGCTAGCGTCGATTTCCTACAATGAGCAGTTCTTC. Protein product: CASSRLASISYNEQFF.

J is TRBJ2-7 and V is TRBV6-2 or TRBV6-3; 8 bases are shared with TRBD2. This CDR3 contains 17 residues. CDR1 is MNHEY and CDR2 is SVGEGT in the germline V gene. Trimming cost V 1 base and J 1 base; bases outside gene matches: 9. DNA of the CDR3: TGTGCCAGCAGTTACTTCCTGCTAGCGGGTCCTTCCTACGAGCAGTACTTC. Residues: CASSYFLLAGPSYEQYF.

The genes are TRBV11-2 and TRBJ1-6; D may be TRBD1 (5 bases). V lost 2 bases and J lost 5, with 13 bases in between. Per germline, CDR1 SGHAT and CDR2 FQNNGV. The CDR3 is 16 residues long. DNA for the CDR3: TGTGCCAGCAGCTTAAACGCCGGGGCGAATAATTCACCCCTCCACTTT. This codes for CASSLNAGANNSPLHF.

This chain links TRBV12-3 or TRBV12-4 with TRBJ2-2; the D gene could be TRBD1 or TRBD2 (5 bases each). CDR3 length: 14 amino acids. With 6 bases removed from V and 6 bases from J, the gap between germline ends came to 14 bases. The CDR3 loop reads CASSPGTSPGELFF. The CDR3 DNA reads TGTGCCAGCAGCCCCGGGACGAGCCCCGGGGAGCTGTTTTTT.

V is TRBV5-6 and J is TRBJ1-5; D perhaps matches TRBD1 (5 bases). Between the trimmed V and J ends, which lost 2 bases and 5 bases, there was a span of 8 bases. Germline-derived CDR1 and CDR2 are SGHDT and YYEEEE. CDR3 length: 13 amino acids. The CDR3 loop is CASSFGGYQPQHF. The CDR3 region has the DNA TGTGCCAGCAGCTTTGGGGGTTATCAGCCCCAGCATTTT.